Sequencing of this TCR beta chain was carried out in a study of cytomegalovirus exposure and HLA in healthy donors. Study results and caveats: It was in a later analysis that TCR association rates were seen to vary by HLA locus, highest for DRB1 and lowest for HLA-C. In a later analysis, roughly 17,000 TCR beta sequences were associated with HLA alleles at 0.05 false discovery rate. Some V segments (TRBV6-2 and TRBV6-3 among them) were excluded as indistinguishable.

CDR3 length equals 12 residues. V shed 3 bases and J shed 7 bases, with 10 bases lying between them. CDR1 is SGHTA and CDR2 is FQGNSA in the germline V gene. PCR employed 60 Vbeta and 13 Jbeta primers. The protocol was immunoSEQ multiplex PCR, while the TCRdb copy is restricted to in-frame clones and leaves out a portion. Of 55,000 to 80,000 clones in the sample, roughly 80% are singletons; the top ten hold just under 3%. At sampling all donors were nominally healthy, likely with unrecorded immune exposures. In the case of this clone: Its antigen is currently unknown.

This sequence was found in a woman in her twenties or thirties in good health and CMV-seronegative. Material for sequencing was PBMCs. The genes are TRBV7-2 and TRBJ2-7; D is perhaps TRBD1 (5 bases). The CDR3 protein is CASSLAGLEQYF. The CDR3 region has the DNA TGTGCCAGCAGCTTGGCAGGGTTAGAGCAGTACTTC.